Each of the 21 T cell receptor beta chains below was sequenced from the same sample in a study of blood T cell repertoires in COVID-19. Clones were sequenced by immunoSEQ multiplex PCR, and TCRdb holds only the in-frame ones, with some missing. The table records a few hundred thousand clones, about 85% of them present only once. Material for sequencing was PBMCs or T cells enriched from blood (not recorded which). These receptors were obtained from a woman aged 50 to 60 who had been exposed to COVID-19.

V is TRBV19 and J is TRBJ2-7, with TRBD2 matching over 7 bases. This CDR3 spans 11 amino acids. CDR1 and CDR2 (germline): LNHDA, SQIVND (reference sequence). J was trimmed by 12 bases and V by 7 bases; bases with no gene match: 9. CDR3 sequence reads: CASKGGSSWYF. The CDR3 region has the DNA TGTGCCAGTAAGGGAGGGTCCTCCTGGTACTTC.

V and J are TRBV5-1 and TRBJ2-7, with a tentative D call TRBD1 (6 bases). Germline loops: CDR1 SGHRS, CDR2 YFSETQ. The ends were cut back, 5 bases at V and 2 bases at J, with 14 bases in the middle. There are 14 residues in the CDR3. The CDR3 coding sequence is TGCGCCAGCAGGCGGAACAGGGATCCCTACGAGCAGTACTTC. It codes for CASRRNRDPYEQYF.

The chain recombines TRBV13 with TRBJ1-4, with TRBD1 matching over 10 bases. Germline V lookup: CDR1 PRHDT, CDR2 FYEKMQ (reference sequence). The CDR3 has 12 residues. V lost 5 bases and J lost 15; bases outside the gene matches: 6. In DNA, the CDR3 is TGTGCCAGCAGCCCGAGGACAGGGGGAGTGTTTTTT. It is translated as CASSPRTGGVFF.

The V call is TRBV6-5, the J call TRBJ1-1; D is possibly TRBD1 (5 bases). Looked up from germline, CDR1 is MNHEY and CDR2 is SVGAGI. This CDR3 is 16 amino acids long. V lost 2 bases, J lost 2 bases, and 15 bases lay in between. Written as DNA, the CDR3 is TGTGCCAGCAGTTACCCTTCCCAGGGAAAAAACACTGAAGCTTTCTTT. Translated: CASSYPSQGKNTEAFF.

V and J are TRBV7-6 and TRBJ2-5, with D possibly being TRBD2 (6 bases). The CDR3 runs 14 residues. In germline, CDR1 is SGHVS, CDR2 FNYEAQ. V lost 5 bases to trimming and J lost 2 bases, with 12 bases between them. CDR3 amino acids: CASSPGTSQETQYF. The CDR3 nucleotides read TGTGCCAGCAGCCCCGGGACTTCTCAAGAGACCCAGTACTTC.

V gene TRBV6-2 or TRBV6-3 combines with J gene TRBJ1-4; 8 bases align to TRBD1. The germline gives CDR1 MNHEY, CDR2 SVGEGT. V shed 4 bases, J shed 5 bases, and the junction held 18 bases outside the gene matches. The CDR3 has 19 residues. CDR3: CASSSFGDRGNGINEKLFF. CDR3 nucleotide sequence: TGTGCCAGCAGTTCGTTCGGTGACAGGGGAAACGGGATAAATGAAAAACTGTTTTTT.

This chain connects TRBV19 to TRBJ1-1, with 7 bases identical to TRBD1. CDR3 length equals 14 residues. V shed 5 bases, J shed 0 bases, and the junction held 3 bases outside the gene matches. Looked up from germline, CDR1 is LNHDA and CDR2 is SQIVND (reference sequence). The CDR3 DNA reads as TGTGCCAGTAGTCGGGACAGCATGAACACTGAAGCTTTCTTT. Its translation is CASSRDSMNTEAFF.

In its sample, this clone was seen a few times. V and J are TRBV11-2 and TRBJ1-1, with no clear D. The CDR3 sequence is 16 residues long. Germline loops: CDR1 SGHAT, CDR2 FQNNGV. V was shortened by 0 bases and J by 5 bases, with 16 bases between the two germline ends. CDR3 protein: CASSLDGSGRTTEAFF. The CDR3 DNA is TGTGCCAGCAGCTTAGATGGAAGCGGGCGTACGACTGAAGCTTTCTTT.

This clone was seen once. The chain recombines TRBV10-3 with TRBJ2-1, with D tentatively TRBD1 (6 bases). CDR3 length: 16 residues. CDR1 and CDR2 (germline): ENHRY, SYGVKD. Trimming removed 8 bases from V and 0 bases from J, with 17 bases in between. The CDR3 DNA sequence: TGTGCCATCGGAGGCACAGGGCCGGGCTCCTACAATGAGCAGTTCTTC. It yields the protein CAIGGTGPGSYNEQFF.

The rearrangement uses TRBV6-2 or TRBV6-3 and TRBJ2-5, with D possibly being TRBD1 (5 bases). The V gene's germline CDR1 is MNHEY and CDR2 SVGEGT. The CDR3 contains 12 residues. V was clipped by 4 bases and J by 8 bases, with 11 bases between them. This CDR3 reads CASSFPQGTQYF. The DNA for the CDR3 is TGTGCCAGCAGTTTCCCTCAGGGAACCCAGTACTTC.

The rearrangement joins TRBV12-3 or TRBV12-4 to TRBJ1-2; maybe TRBD1 (6 bases). Between the trimmed V and J ends, which lost 2 bases and 2 bases, there was a span of 6 bases. CDR3 length: 13 residues. The CDR3 nucleotides read TGTGCCAGCAGTTTACAGGGGAACTATGGCTACACCTTC. It specifies CASSLQGNYGYTF.

The CDR3 loop reads CASRPGGHTEAFF. The DNA for the CDR3 is TGTGCCAGCAGGCCCGGGGGGCATACTGAAGCTTTCTTT. J is TRBJ1-1 and V is TRBV6-5; D perhaps matches TRBD1 (6 bases). V was clipped by 6 bases and J by 5 bases, with 13 bases between them. This CDR3 has 13 amino acids. Germline CDR1 reads MNHEY; CDR2 reads SVGAGI.

J is TRBJ1-2 and V is TRBV19; possible D gene TRBD1, 5 bases. V lost 6 bases to trimming and J lost 5 bases, with 16 bases between them. This CDR3 comprises 14 residues. Germline V CDR1 and CDR2: LNHDA, SQIVND (reference sequence). The CDR3 region is CASSKIQGNYGYTF. The CDR3 bases are TGTGCCAGTAGCAAAATTCAGGGTAATTATGGCTACACCTTC.

CDR3 in amino acids: CSVRGLGQETQYF. CDR3 DNA: TGCAGCGTTCGAGGCCTCGGTCAAGAGACCCAGTACTTC. V usage is TRBV29-1 and J usage is TRBJ2-5; D remains unclear. The CDR3 has 13 amino acids. The germline gives CDR1 SQVTM, CDR2 ANQGSEA. V lost 5 bases to trimming and J lost 2 bases, with 12 bases between them.

The gene calls are TRBV25-1 and TRBJ1-4; 10 bases align to TRBD1. V was pared by 3 bases and J by 6 bases, with 4 bases of the junction left unmatched. This CDR3 is 15 amino acids long. CDR1 is MGHDK and CDR2 is SYGVNS in the germline V gene. CDR3 bases: TGTGCCAGCAGTGACTCCGGGACAGGGGATGAAAAACTGTTTTTT. Translating it yields CASSDSGTGDEKLFF.

V gene TRBV29-1 combines with J gene TRBJ1-4; D unresolved. The CDR3 length is 11 residues. Trimming took off 5 bases at V and 5 bases at J, with 6 bases between the two ends. CDR1 and CDR2 from the germline V gene are SQVTM and ANQGSEA. CDR3 nucleotides: TGCAGCGTTTGGCTCAATGAAAAACTGTTTTTT. This translates into CSVWLNEKLFF.

This clone was seen just once. The chain combines TRBV4-1 with TRBJ2-5; D may be TRBD1 (6 bases). Per the germline V gene, CDR1 is MGHRA and CDR2 is YSYEKL. With 4 bases removed from V and 5 bases from J, the gap between germline ends came to 17 bases. This CDR3 spans 15 amino acids. The CDR3 region is CASSPQQGSYETQYF. CDR3 sequence (DNA): TGCGCCAGCAGCCCCCAACAGGGTAGCTACGAGACCCAGTACTTC.

The chain is built from TRBV6-5 and TRBJ2-7; 8 bases line up with TRBD2. Germline trimming cut 6 bases from V and 4 bases from J; bases unmatched to any gene: 5. The CDR3 consists of 13 residues. Germline-derived CDR1 and CDR2 are MNHEY and SVGAGI. The DNA for the CDR3 is TGTGCCAGCAGGTCCCCGGGGGGGTACGAGCAGTACTTC. Protein: CASRSPGGYEQYF.

Remarks on this clone: The germline gene is not matched at one end of the junction; a read error may be the cause. This rearrangement joins TRBV6-5 to TRBJ1-1; 7 bases match TRBD1. The CDR3 is 15 amino acids. The germline gives CDR1 MNHEY, CDR2 SVGAGI. CDR3 amino acids: CASSYSTGVKTEAFF. CDR3 coding DNA: TGTGCCAGCAGTTATTCTACAGGGGTGAAAACTGAAGCTTTCTTT.

A note on this clone: The same CDR3 also results from other DNA sequences found in this sample. The chain couples TRBV19 to TRBJ1-1, with 8 bases lining up with TRBD1. This CDR3 comprises 14 residues. Germline V gene sequence: CDR1 LNHDA, CDR2 SQIVND (reference sequence). J was trimmed by 0 bases and V by 9 bases; bases with no gene match: 6. This CDR3 is CASRRQGMNTEAFF. In nucleotides, the CDR3 is TGTGCCAGCCGAAGACAGGGGATGAACACTGAAGCTTTCTTT.

V is TRBV4-3 and J is TRBJ2-3, with a weak D call TRBD2 (5 bases). Trimming removed 4 bases from V and 4 bases from J, with 9 bases in between. Per germline, CDR1 LGHNA and CDR2 YSLEER. There are 13 residues in the CDR3. Written as DNA, the CDR3 is TGCGCCAGCAGCCCCACGGGGTCAGATACGCAGTATTTT. Translating it yields CASSPTGSDTQYF.